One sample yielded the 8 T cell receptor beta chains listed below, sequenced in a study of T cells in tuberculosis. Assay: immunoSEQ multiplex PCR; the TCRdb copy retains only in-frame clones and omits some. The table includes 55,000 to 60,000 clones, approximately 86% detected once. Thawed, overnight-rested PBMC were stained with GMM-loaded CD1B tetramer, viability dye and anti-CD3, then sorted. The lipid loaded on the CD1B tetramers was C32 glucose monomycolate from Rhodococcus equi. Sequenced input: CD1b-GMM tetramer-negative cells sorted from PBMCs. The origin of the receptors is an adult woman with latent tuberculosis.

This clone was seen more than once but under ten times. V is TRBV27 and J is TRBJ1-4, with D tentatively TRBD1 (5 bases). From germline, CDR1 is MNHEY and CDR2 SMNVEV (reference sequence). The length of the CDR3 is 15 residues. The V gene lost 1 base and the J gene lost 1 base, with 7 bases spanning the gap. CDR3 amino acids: CASSLFGGTNEKLFF. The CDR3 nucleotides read TGTGCCAGCAGTTTATTCGGGGGAACTAATGAAAAACTGTTTTTT.

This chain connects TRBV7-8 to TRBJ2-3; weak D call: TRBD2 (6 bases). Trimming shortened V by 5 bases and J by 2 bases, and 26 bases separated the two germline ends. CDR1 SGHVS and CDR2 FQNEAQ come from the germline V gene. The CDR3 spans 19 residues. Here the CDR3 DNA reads TGTGCCAGCAGCGGAGGAGAGGGACTGACAGTAACGTACACAGATACGCAGTATTTT. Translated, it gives CASSGGEGLTVTYTDTQYF.

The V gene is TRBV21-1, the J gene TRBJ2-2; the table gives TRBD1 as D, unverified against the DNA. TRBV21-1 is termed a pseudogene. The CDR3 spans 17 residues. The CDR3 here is CASTNGRGQGNTGELFF. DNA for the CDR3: TGTGCCAGCACCAACGGGCGGGGACAGGGGAACACCGGGGAGCTGTTTTTT.

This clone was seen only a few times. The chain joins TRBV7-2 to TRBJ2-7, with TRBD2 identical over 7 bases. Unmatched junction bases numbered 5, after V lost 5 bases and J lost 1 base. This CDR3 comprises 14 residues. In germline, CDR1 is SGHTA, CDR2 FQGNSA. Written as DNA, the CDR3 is TGTGCCAGCAGCACTAGCGTCGATTCCTACGAGCAGTACTTC. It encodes CASSTSVDSYEQYF. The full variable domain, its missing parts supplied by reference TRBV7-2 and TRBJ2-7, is GAGVSQSPSNKVTEKGKDVELRCDPISGHTALYWYRQSLGQGLEFLIYFQGNSAPDKSGLPSDRFSAERTGGSVSTLTIQRTQQEDSAVYLCASSTSVDSYEQYFGPGTRLTVT.

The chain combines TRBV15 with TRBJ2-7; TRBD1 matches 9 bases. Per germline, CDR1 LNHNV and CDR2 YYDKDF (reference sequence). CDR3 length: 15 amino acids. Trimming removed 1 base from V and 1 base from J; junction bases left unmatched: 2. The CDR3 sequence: CATSRGGQGSYEQYF. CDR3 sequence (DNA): TGTGCCACCAGCAGAGGGGGACAGGGTTCCTACGAGCAGTACTTC.

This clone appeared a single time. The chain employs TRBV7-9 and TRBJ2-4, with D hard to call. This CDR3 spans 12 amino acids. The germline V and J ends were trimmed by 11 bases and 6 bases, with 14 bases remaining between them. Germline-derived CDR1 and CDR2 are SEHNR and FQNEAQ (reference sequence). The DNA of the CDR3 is TGTGCCCGAAGACTGTCGCGAAACATTCAGTACTTC. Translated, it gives CARRLSRNIQYF.

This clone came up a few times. CDR3 loop: CASSQDPTSSYEQFF. DNA of the CDR3: TGTGCCAGCAGCCAAGATCCGACTAGCTCCTATGAGCAGTTCTTC. V is TRBV4-2 and J is TRBJ2-1; 7 nucleotides align to TRBD2. The CDR3 is 15 residues long. The V and J ends lost 0 bases and 8 bases, in that order; junction bases with no gene match: 7. Germline lookup yields CDR1 LGHNA and CDR2 YNFKEQ.

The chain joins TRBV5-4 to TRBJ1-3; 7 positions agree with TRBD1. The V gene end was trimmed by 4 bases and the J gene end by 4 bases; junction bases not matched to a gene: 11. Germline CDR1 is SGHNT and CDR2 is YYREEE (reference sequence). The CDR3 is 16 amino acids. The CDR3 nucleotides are TGTGCCAGCAGCCCGGGGTTCGGGACAGCGGGAAACACCATATATTTT. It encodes CASSPGFGTAGNTIYF.